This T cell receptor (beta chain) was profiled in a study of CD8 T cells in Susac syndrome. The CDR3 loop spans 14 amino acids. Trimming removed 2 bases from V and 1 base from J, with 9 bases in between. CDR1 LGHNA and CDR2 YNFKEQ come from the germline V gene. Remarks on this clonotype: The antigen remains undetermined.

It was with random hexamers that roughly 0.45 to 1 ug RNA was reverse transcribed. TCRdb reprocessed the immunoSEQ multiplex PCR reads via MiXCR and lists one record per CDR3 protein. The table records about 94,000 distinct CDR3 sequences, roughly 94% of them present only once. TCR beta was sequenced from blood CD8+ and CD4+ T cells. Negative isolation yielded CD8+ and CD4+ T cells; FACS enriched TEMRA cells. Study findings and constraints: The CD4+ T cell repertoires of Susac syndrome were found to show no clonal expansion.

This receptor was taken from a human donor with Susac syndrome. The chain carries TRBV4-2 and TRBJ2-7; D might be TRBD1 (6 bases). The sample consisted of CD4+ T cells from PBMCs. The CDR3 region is CASSQLQGSYEQYF. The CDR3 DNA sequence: TGTGCCAGCAGCCAATTACAGGGTTCCTACGAGCAGTACTTC.